These T cell receptor beta chains were read from a single sample in a study of tumor-infiltrating lymphocytes in primary liver carcinoma. A single record per CDR3 protein comes from TCRdb applying MiXCR to the multiplex PCR reads. Counted here are 150,000 to 200,000 distinct CDR3 sequences, roughly 80% occurring once; the ten biggest clones make up 18%. The sample taken for sequencing was tumor tissue from primary liver carcinoma. The source is a man aged 40-49 years with primary liver carcinoma and hepatitis B virus infection. The conserved cysteine and the conserved F or W are not part of the CDR3 here. The order of the fields is CDR3 length, J gene, V gene, CDR3 protein.

len: 11; j_gene: TRBJ1-4; v_gene: TRBV12-3/TRBV12-4; CDR3aa: VWGPATNEKLF
len: 15; j_gene: TRBJ2-7; v_gene: TRBV6-2/TRBV6-3; CDR3aa: ASSYWEAGIEDYEQY
len: 15; j_gene: TRBJ2-1; v_gene: TRBV4-1; CDR3aa: ASSPRGVAGERSEHF
len: 15; j_gene: TRBJ2-4; v_gene: TRBV11-1; CDR3aa: TNSFPGTSGTKNIQY
len: 14; j_gene: TRBJ2-1; v_gene: TRBV6-1; CDR3aa: ASSYRTSVRANEQF
len: 11; j_gene: TRBJ1-5; v_gene: TRBV6-2/TRBV6-3; CDR3aa: ASTYGGNQPKH
len: 11; j_gene: TRBJ1-2; v_gene: TRBV10-3; CDR3aa: AIKGDANYDYT
len: 13; j_gene: TRBJ2-3; v_gene: TRBV29-1; CDR3aa: SVEGAPGNTDTQY
len: 11; j_gene: TRBJ2-2; v_gene: TRBV6-1; CDR3aa: ASTAAFTGELF
len: 9; j_gene: TRBJ2-5; v_gene: TRBV7-9; CDR3aa: ASSLKETKY
len: 14; j_gene: TRBJ2-1; v_gene: TRBV4-3; CDR3aa: ANSQDRTGFYNEQF
len: 12; j_gene: TRBJ2-1; v_gene: TRBV28; CDR3aa: ASRMDLPYNEQF
len: 11; j_gene: TRBJ2-3; v_gene: TRBV5-4; CDR3aa: ASSSRLADTQY
len: 11; j_gene: TRBJ2-7; v_gene: TRBV7-9; CDR3aa: ASNLPEDSEQY
len: 13; j_gene: TRBJ2-1; v_gene: TRBV6-1; CDR3aa: VSSEASGSSHEQF
len: 12; j_gene: TRBJ2-7; v_gene: TRBV5-1; CDR3aa: ASSFNSGSYEQY
len: 13; j_gene: TRBJ1-1; v_gene: TRBV10-3; CDR3aa: AIKCGDRDNTEAL
len: 12; j_gene: TRBJ2-7; v_gene: TRBV29-1; CDR3aa: SVWTAQTPYEQY
len: 13; j_gene: TRBJ2-7; v_gene: TRBV4-2; CDR3aa: ASSQGAGGSYEQN
len: 14; j_gene: TRBJ2-3; v_gene: TRBV5-4; CDR3aa: VNSLLAGGPTDTHY
len: 14; j_gene: TRBJ2-1; v_gene: TRBV11-2; CDR3aa: AGSYPGTSGSNEQF
len: 12; j_gene: TRBJ2-3; v_gene: TRBV4-1; CDR3aa: ASRQDPGTDTHY
len: 14; j_gene: TRBJ2-1; v_gene: TRBV5-6; CDR3aa: VSSSSGRNFYNEQF
len: 14; j_gene: TRBJ2-7; v_gene: TRBV29-1; CDR3aa: SAMTSRTDTTYEQY
len: 15; j_gene: TRBJ1-6; v_gene: TRBV4-2; CDR3aa: ASSHAGDWGRNSPLH
len: 13; j_gene: TRBJ1-1; v_gene: TRBV29-1; CDR3aa: SGAPGWAMKTQTF
len: 14; j_gene: TRBJ2-7; v_gene: TRBV5-4; CDR3aa: ASSKTSRGRGAEQY
len: 12; j_gene: TRBJ2-5; v_gene: TRBV29-1; CDR3aa: SVKDVGQEETQY
len: 14; j_gene: TRBJ2-6; v_gene: TRBV4-2; CDR3aa: AISQEASSGANVLT
len: 12; j_gene: TRBJ2-1; v_gene: TRBV12-3/TRBV12-4; CDR3aa: ASRFHTSYNEQF
len: 12; j_gene: TRBJ2-1; v_gene: TRBV11-3; CDR3aa: ASTFARPYNEHF
len: 17; j_gene: TRBJ2-3; v_gene: TRBV6-2/TRBV6-3; CDR3aa: ASSLRLAETNASTDTQY
len: 15; j_gene: TRBJ2-3; v_gene: TRBV7-9; CDR3aa: ASSSRWRARSADTQY
len: 15; j_gene: TRBJ2-1; v_gene: TRBV4-1; CDR3aa: ASSQDGEKALDNEQF
len: 9; j_gene: TRBJ2-1; v_gene: TRBV6-2/TRBV6-3; CDR3aa: ASNWRDEQF
len: 12; j_gene: TRBJ2-3; v_gene: TRBV10-3; CDR3aa: AVSGTGSTDTQY
len: 13; j_gene: TRBJ2-2; v_gene: TRBV5-4; CDR3aa: ASSRRQANTGELF
len: 16; j_gene: TRBJ2-4; v_gene: TRBV11-2; CDR3aa: ASSSLGLAGVAKNIQY
len: 14; j_gene: TRBJ1-2; v_gene: TRBV4-2; CDR3aa: ASSQGADALLSGYT
len: 13; j_gene: TRBJ1-1; v_gene: TRBV5-5; CDR3aa: ASSPGAGIDTEAF
len: 15; j_gene: TRBJ2-1; v_gene: TRBV20-1; CDR3aa: SARDPGLAGGPGEQF
len: 12; j_gene: TRBJ2-5; v_gene: TRBV28; CDR3aa: ASTPDRVVETDY
len: 11; j_gene: TRBJ2-5; v_gene: TRBV4-3; CDR3aa: VSIQVLMAAQY
len: 14; j_gene: TRBJ1-5; v_gene: TRBV12-3/TRBV12-4; CDR3aa: ASSTTPGQCNQPQH
len: 12; j_gene: TRBJ2-5; v_gene: TRBV4-1; CDR3aa: ASRPGRGGETQY
len: 13; j_gene: TRBJ1-6; v_gene: TRBV6-5; CDR3aa: AISKTLRKESPLH
len: 13; j_gene: TRBJ1-4; v_gene: TRBV6-2/TRBV6-3; CDR3aa: ASRALVRTNEKLF
len: 11; j_gene: TRBJ1-1; v_gene: TRBV11-2; CDR3aa: VSNLGLNTEAL
len: 14; j_gene: TRBJ1-2; v_gene: TRBV10-3; CDR3aa: AISESTRLSAYGYA